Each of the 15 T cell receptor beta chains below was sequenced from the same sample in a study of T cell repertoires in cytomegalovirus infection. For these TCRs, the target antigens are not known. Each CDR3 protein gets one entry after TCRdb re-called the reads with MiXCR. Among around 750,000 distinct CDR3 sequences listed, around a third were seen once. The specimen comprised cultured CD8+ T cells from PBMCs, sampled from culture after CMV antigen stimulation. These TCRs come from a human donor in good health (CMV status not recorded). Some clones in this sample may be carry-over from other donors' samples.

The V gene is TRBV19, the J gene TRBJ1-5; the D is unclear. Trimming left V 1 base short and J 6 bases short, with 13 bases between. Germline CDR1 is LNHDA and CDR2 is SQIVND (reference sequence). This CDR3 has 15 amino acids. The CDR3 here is CASSIVKASRQPQHF. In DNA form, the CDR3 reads TGTGCCAGTAGTATAGTAAAGGCTTCTCGTCAGCCCCAGCATTTT.

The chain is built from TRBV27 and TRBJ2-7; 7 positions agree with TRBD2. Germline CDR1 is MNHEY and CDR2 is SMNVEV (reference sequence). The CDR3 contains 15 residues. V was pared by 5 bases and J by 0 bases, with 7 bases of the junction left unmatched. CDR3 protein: CASSPELALSYEQYF. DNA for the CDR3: TGTGCCAGCAGTCCGGAACTAGCGCTCTCCTACGAGCAGTACTTC.

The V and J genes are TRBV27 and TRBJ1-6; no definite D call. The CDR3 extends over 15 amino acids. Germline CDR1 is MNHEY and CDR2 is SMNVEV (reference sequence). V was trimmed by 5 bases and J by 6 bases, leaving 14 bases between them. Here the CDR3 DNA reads TGTGCCAGCAGTGCCCCGATTGGGCTTAATTCACCCCTCCACTTT. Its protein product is CASSAPIGLNSPLHF.

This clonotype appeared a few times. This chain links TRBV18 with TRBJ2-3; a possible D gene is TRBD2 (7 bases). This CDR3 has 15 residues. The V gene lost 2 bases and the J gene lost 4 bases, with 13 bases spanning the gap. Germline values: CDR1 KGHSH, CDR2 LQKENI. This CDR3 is CASSPTGGGPDTQYF. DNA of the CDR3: TGTGCCAGCTCACCAACGGGCGGGGGCCCAGATACGCAGTATTTT.

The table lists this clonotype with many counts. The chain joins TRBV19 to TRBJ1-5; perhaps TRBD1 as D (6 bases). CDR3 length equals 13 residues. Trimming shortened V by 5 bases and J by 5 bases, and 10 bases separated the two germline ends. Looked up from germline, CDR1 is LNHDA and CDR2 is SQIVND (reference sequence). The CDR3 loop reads CASSQGSHQPQHF. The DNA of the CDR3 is TGTGCCAGTAGTCAGGGGTCGCATCAGCCCCAGCATTTT.

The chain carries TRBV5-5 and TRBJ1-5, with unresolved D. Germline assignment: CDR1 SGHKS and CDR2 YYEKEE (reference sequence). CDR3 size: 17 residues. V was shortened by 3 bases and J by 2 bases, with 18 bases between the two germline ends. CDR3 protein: CASSSHPAPRGNQPQHF. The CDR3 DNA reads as TGTGCCAGCAGCTCCCACCCGGCTCCGCGGGGCAATCAGCCCCAGCATTTT.

The CDR3 nucleotides read TGTGCCAGTGCCGTCCGGGGGACAGGATACACAGATACGCAGTATTTT. Translation gives CASAVRGTGYTDTQYF. The V call is TRBV5-4, the J call TRBJ2-3; 8 nucleotides align to TRBD1. CDR3 length: 16 residues. Unmatched junction bases numbered 13, after V lost 8 bases and J lost 2 bases. CDR1 SGHNT and CDR2 YYREEE come from the germline V gene (reference sequence).

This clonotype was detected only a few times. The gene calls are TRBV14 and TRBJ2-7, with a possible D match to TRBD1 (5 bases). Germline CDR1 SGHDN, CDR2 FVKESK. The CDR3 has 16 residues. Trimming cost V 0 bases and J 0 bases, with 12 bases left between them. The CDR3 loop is CASSQEDMLSSYEQYV. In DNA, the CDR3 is TGTGCCAGCAGCCAAGAGGACATGTTGAGCTCCTACGAGCAGTACGTC.

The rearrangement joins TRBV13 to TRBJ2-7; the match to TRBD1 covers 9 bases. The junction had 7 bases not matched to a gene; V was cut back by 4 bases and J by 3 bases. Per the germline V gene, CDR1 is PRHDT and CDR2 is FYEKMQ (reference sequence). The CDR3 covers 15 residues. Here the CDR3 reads CASSWADRGGYEQYF. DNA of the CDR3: TGTGCCAGCAGCTGGGCGGACAGGGGTGGCTACGAGCAGTACTTC.

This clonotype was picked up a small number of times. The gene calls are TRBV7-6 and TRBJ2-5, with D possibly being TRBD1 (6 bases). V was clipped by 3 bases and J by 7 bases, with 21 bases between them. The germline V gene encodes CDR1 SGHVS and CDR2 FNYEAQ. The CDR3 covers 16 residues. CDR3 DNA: TGTGCCAGCAGCTTTCGAGGGGGATATGGTCTGGGGACCCAGTACTTC. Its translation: CASSFRGGYGLGTQYF.

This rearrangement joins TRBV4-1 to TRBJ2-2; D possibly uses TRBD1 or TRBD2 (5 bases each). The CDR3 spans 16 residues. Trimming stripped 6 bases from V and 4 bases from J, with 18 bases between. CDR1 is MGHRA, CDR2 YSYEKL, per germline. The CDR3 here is CASSRFRDEGTGELFF. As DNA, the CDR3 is TGCGCCAGCAGTCGTTTCAGGGACGAGGGCACCGGGGAGCTGTTTTTT.

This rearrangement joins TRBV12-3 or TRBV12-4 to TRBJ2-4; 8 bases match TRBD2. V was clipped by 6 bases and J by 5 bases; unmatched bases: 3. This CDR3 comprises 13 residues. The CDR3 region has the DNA TGTGCCAGCAGCACGGGGGGGCAAAACATTCAGTACTTC. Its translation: CASSTGGQNIQYF.

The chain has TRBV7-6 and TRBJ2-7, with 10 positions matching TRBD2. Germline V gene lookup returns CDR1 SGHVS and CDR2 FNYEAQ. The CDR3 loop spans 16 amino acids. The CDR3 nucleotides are TGTGCCGGCAGCTTACTAGCGGGGACCTTCTCCTACGAGCAGTACGTC. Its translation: CAGSLLAGTFSYEQYV.

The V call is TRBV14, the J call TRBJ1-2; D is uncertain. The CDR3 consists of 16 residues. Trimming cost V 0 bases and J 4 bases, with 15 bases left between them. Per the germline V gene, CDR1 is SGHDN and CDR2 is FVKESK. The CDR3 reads CASSQDYEGWGYGYTF. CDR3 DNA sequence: TGTGCCAGCAGCCAAGATTACGAGGGCTGGGGCTATGGCTACACCTTC.

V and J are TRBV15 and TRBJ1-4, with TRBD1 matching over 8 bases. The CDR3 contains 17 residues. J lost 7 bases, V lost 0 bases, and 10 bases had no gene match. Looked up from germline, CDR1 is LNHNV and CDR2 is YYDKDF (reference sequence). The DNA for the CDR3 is TGTGCCACCAGCAGAGATCCCCCGGACAGGGAGGCTGAAAAACTGTTTTTT. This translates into CATSRDPPDREAEKLFF.